This T cell receptor (beta chain) was recovered during a study of blood T cell repertoires in COVID-19. On the study more broadly: Some COVID-19 samples were acute and others convalescent; all came from the United States, Italy and Spain. Sample material is recorded as cDNA or gDNA derived from T cells, B-cell-depleted T cells, or PBMCs.

Per the authors' pipeline: Reference gene primers were amplified, and this amplification served to estimate nucleated cell counts. Sequenced by immunoSEQ multiplex PCR; TCRdb stores in-frame clones only, minus some. V, J and clone size reflect that table, while D and trimming were determined from the DNA. The table lists roughly 260,000 clones, about 90% of them singletons. V dropped 3 bases and J dropped 0; count of bases not matched to a gene: 1. Per the germline V gene, CDR1 is SGHRS and CDR2 is YFSETQ. The CDR3 has 15 amino acids. The sequenced material came from peripheral blood. The TCR sequence derives from a woman in her 50s with acute or convalescent COVID-19. The gene calls are TRBV5-1 and TRBJ2-1, with 9 bases aligning to TRBD2. The DNA of the CDR3 is TGCGCCAGCAGCTCTAGCGGGGCCTCCTACAATGAGCAGTTCTTC. It translates to CASSSSGASYNEQFF.